This T cell receptor (beta chain) comes out of a study of cytomegalovirus exposure and HLA in healthy donors (dated by TCRdb to about 2017). In the study overall: An earlier analysis of roughly 630 of the donors reported about 250 Gb of sequence data and some 100 million unique TCR beta sequences from approximately 180 million T cells. Approximately 300 gigabases of sequencing data and 70 million to 100 million unique TCR sequences made up an early release that covered over 550 HLA-typed donors. The genetic ancestry cluster associated with self-reported Caucasian donors included roughly four fifths of the approximately 430 genotyped donors. The study aimed to test whether cataloging public T cell receptors could reveal signatures of past pathogen exposure. The study profiled the T cell repertoires of around 700 subjects by immunosequencing and related them to cytomegalovirus serostatus. A separate validation cohort of approximately 120 different subjects was used in addition to the 666-subject first cohort. High-throughput TCR immunosequencing, statistical association of individual TCRs with disease status, and machine learning were combined to predict cytomegalovirus infection status. To study patterns of TCR occurrence, a later analysis re-analyzed previously published TCR beta repertoires from 700 or so donors and added high-resolution HLA genotyping. Rather than using new phenotypic data, the later analysis identified candidate immune exposures from TCR beta sequences and from how often those sequences occurred across donors. To decide whether each TCR beta V gene segment behaved as functional or pseudogenic, an earlier analysis of 587 of the donors relied on high-throughput TCR beta sequencing. Donor age, sex, ethnicity and CMV serostatus were compiled alongside the repertoire data. Genome-wide SNP genotypes for about 60% of the roughly 670 donors were used in a later genetic analysis, which treated that subset as a discovery cohort. All discovery cohort repertoires had been generated using a single sequencing platform. HLA typing covered class I and class II loci at four-digit resolution. The number of donors typed differed by locus, with roughly 620-630 for A, B, C, DRB1 and DQB1, roughly 520 for DQA1, 606 for DPA1, and over 400 for DPB1. Five DR-DQ haplotypes were treated as single units for association and clustering because of strong linkage in the cohort. On average, 235,054 unique TCR beta nucleotide sequences were sequenced per donor among a few hundred genotyped donors of the cohort, with about 19% of those sequences being non-productive.

The method behind the library was the immunoSEQ multiplex PCR assay. For the multiplex PCR, a mixture combining 60 forward primers for TCR Vbeta segments and 13 reverse primers for TCR Jbeta segments was used. A multiplex PCR assay on genomic DNA amplified the CDR3 region of rearranged TCR beta genes. The Illumina HiSeq System was used to sequence the amplified TCR beta libraries as 87-base-pair reads. As for the authors' bioinformatics: A later analysis tallied 75 million to 95 million unique TCR beta chains across the 666 repertoires, and approximately 9.9 million of those chains were shared by two or more donors. Raw reads were error-corrected and collapsed into unique sequences by a nearest-neighbor algorithm in which closely related sequences were merged to remove PCR and sequencing errors. V, D and J gene segments were assigned by aligning CDR3 sequences to IMGT reference sequences. Each retained sequence needed at least a six-nucleotide match to both a V gene segment and a J gene segment. Rearrangements were called productive when the CDR3 lacked stop codons and stayed in frame with V and J; all others were non-productive. Following IMGT convention, CDR3 was defined as the stretch from the second conserved V-encoded cysteine to the conserved J-encoded phenylalanine. Sequences without an unambiguous match to a single V gene segment were excluded from the earlier analysis of approximately 560 of the donors. An earlier analysis of under 750 of the donors called V segments functional above 56.7% productive rearrangements and segregating when the between-donor standard deviation exceeded 5%. A statistical classification framework was built for diagnosing cytomegalovirus status from the catalog of TCR beta chain sequences. In a later analysis, V and J genes were assigned by comparing TCR nucleotide sequences against IMGT/GENE-DB human TR gene sequences. Using the TCRdist pipeline, a later analysis assigned CDR3 sequences along with most-parsimonious VDJ recombination scenarios. A later analysis defined each TCR beta chain by its CDR3 amino acid sequence plus V-gene family, and excluded reads lacking a unique V-gene family. As a way to deal with suspected cross-contamination and a sequencing artifact, a later analysis dropped roughly 620 nucleotide sequences that were highly shared and had low generation probability. In a later analysis, a clonal expansion index for each public chain was calculated from normalized within-repertoire ranks of inferred template counts. In a later analysis, generation probabilities were computed with a VDJ recombination model fitted to out-of-frame rearrangements, and the resulting probabilities were checked against IGoR. A later analysis scored TCR-TCR, TCR-HLA and TCR-CMV co-occurrence with hypergeometric tests, applying a repertoire-size bias correction to TCR pairs. To estimate false discovery rates, a later analysis permuted the HLA or CMV assignments 20 times. A later analysis grouped co-occurring TCRs with DBSCAN, adding TCRdist sequence similarity when clustering within HLA-allele-positive subsets. For co-occurrence clustering, repertoires with fewer than 30,000 or more than 120,000 public chains were excluded, along with 5 or 6 repertoires with anomalous nucleotide sharing. Not all clones reach the TCRdb copy of this immuneACCESS table, which keeps in-frame sequences only. Checked studies attribute under half of the gap to unresolved V genes and leave the rest unexplained. D and trimming come from the DNA, and the V and J calls and clone size come from that table. The table for this sample lists approximately 92,000 clones; 70% to 85% of them were counted only once. The ten biggest clones cover about 7.7% of the sample.

Note on this clone: The clone's antigen remains unknown. The input lacks base qualities; no much larger clone sits a single base away. Distinct nucleotide sequences in the sample also encode this CDR3.

Here is what the overall study found, with its caveats: Because counts were too low, about 18 rarely observed V segments, including chromosome 9 orphons, were left out of the earlier analysis of 587 of the donors. Assigning TCR associations to individual alleles was difficult when HLA alleles, especially DR and DQ, strongly co-occurred. A cluster of highly shared sequence variants was judged likely to be a technical artifact of the sequencing pipeline. In a later analysis, the rate of TCR association differed among HLA loci, with DRB1 alleles having the most associated TCRs and HLA-C alleles having the fewest. In this cohort, only TCR beta chains were sequenced, and detectable features were limited by the absence of alpha or paired-chain data. While some public TCRs were present in many individuals, most TCR sequences turned up only very rarely across donors. The authors suggested that the approach could potentially be generalized to other disease states and immunological phenotypes. Presence/absence analyses assumed roughly uniform sequencing depth across donors, an assumption that may not hold. In both the original and validation cohorts, the classifier was reported to diagnose cytomegalovirus status with high specificity and sensitivity. A further reported finding was that TCR beta sequences accurately predicted the HLA-A and HLA-B alleles for most subjects in the first cohort. A later analysis found that most CMV-associated TCR beta chains appeared HLA-restricted, with HLA associations seemingly driven largely by CMV exposure. For the cohort, immune exposure information was limited to CMV serostatus. In an earlier analysis of several hundred of the donors, most TCR beta V segments were observed in productive rearrangements about 90% or about 30% of the time, broadly matching IMGT annotations. A later analysis reported that several top co-occurrence clusters appeared linked to parvovirus B19, influenza, CMV and Epstein-Barr virus. The study gave a list of about 170 TCR beta chains associated with cytomegalovirus. Specific HLA alleles were associated with about 17,000 TCR beta sequences at a false discovery rate of 0.05 in a later analysis. Correlated functional status among segregating V segments might reflect linkage disequilibrium, but an unknown experimental factor could not be ruled out. In vitro tests confirmed that a few of the cytomegalovirus-associated TCR beta chains recognize cytomegalovirus antigens. In a later analysis, HLA-associated TCR beta chains were found to be more clonally expanded and to have lower generation probabilities than equally common non-associated chains. HLA typing was unavailable for some donors at each locus, so association tests used only the typed subset. In a later genetic analysis, a missense DCLRE1C variant was associated with V-gene and J-gene trimming of TCR beta chains, and the association was replicated in an independent cohort. The 87-base-pair reads could not distinguish some IMGT-functional V segments, including TRBV6-2 and TRBV6-3, so those segments were excluded. A later genetic analysis reported fewer N-insertions in productive TCRs among donors in an Asian-associated ancestry cluster than the roughly 620-donor mean.

The cohort consisted of 600 to 750 healthy bone marrow donors. At the time of sampling, every cohort member was nominally healthy, though immune exposures that went unrecorded were likely present. The donor tested CMV seronegative, placing the donor among the roughly 340 seronegative members of the cohort. Each donor provided a peripheral blood sample, and peripheral blood mononuclear cells were used for TCR beta sequencing. The Qiagen DNeasy Blood Extraction Kit was used to extract genomic DNA from the blood cell samples. Counted from cysteine to phenylalanine, this CDR3 has 14 amino acids. The read is trimmed to its CDR3 DNA, 42 bases read in frame from base 1. CDR1 and CDR2, looked up from the germline V gene, are MNHNS and SASEGT.

This clonotype was sampled from a man in his sixties in good health and CMV-seronegative. The specimen sequenced was PBMCs. The rearrangement combines TRBV6-1 with TRBJ2-7; 7 central nucleotides agree with TRBD2. This receptor has the CDR3 CASASVGGYYEQYF. The sequence in DNA is TGTGCTAGCGCTAGTGTGGGGGGGTACTACGAGCAGTACTTC.